A single sample is the source of the 29 T cell receptor beta chains below, sequenced in a study of T cell responses to AZD1222 COVID-19 vaccine. Profiled with immunoSEQ multiplex PCR; TCRdb holds only in-frame clones, not every one. The sample has around 110,000 clones; approximately 90% are singletons. The sequences come from peripheral blood, collected 28 days after the second AZD1222 dose. These receptors were collected from an adult who received the AZD1222 COVID-19 vaccine.

The V call is TRBV9, the J call TRBJ2-3, with 9 nucleotides matching TRBD1. This CDR3 comprises 16 residues. Looked up from germline, CDR1 is SGDLS and CDR2 is YYNGEE. V was clipped by 0 bases and J by 5 bases; unmatched bases: 7. CDR3: CASSVGTGAQVDTQYF. The CDR3 nucleotides read TGTGCCAGCAGCGTAGGGACAGGGGCCCAAGTAGATACGCAGTATTTT. The complete variable domain, with remaining parts taken from reference TRBV9 and TRBJ2-3, reads DSGVTQTPKHLITATGQRVTLRCSPRSGDLSVYWYQQSLDQGLQFLIQYYNGEERAKGNILERFSAQQFPDLHSELNLSSLELGDSALYFCASSVGTGAQVDTQYFGPGTRLTVL.

The J gene is TRBJ2-7, the V gene TRBV18, with a possible D match to TRBD2 (5 bases). This CDR3 is 14 amino acids long. Trimming took off 3 bases at V and 7 bases at J, with 16 bases between the two ends. CDR1 and CDR2 (germline): KGHSH, LQKENI. CDR3 in DNA: TGTGCCAGCTCACCTTCGAGGGCCACAGAAGAGCAGTACTTC. Amino acid sequence: CASSPSRATEEQYF. The complete variable domain, with remaining parts taken from reference TRBV18 and TRBJ2-7, reads NAGVMQNPRHLVRRRGQEARLRCSPMKGHSHVYWYRQLPEEGLKFMVYLQKENIIDESGMPKERFSAEFPKEGPSILRIQQVVRGDSAAYFCASSPSRATEEQYFGPGTRLTVT.

The V and J genes are TRBV11-2 and TRBJ2-7; TRBD2 agrees at 7 bases. The CDR3 length is 18 residues. After removal of 0 bases from V and 0 bases from J, the junction contained 11 bases not matched to a gene. Germline V lookup: CDR1 SGHAT, CDR2 FQNNGV. The CDR3 DNA reads TGTGCCAGCAGCTTAGATTTTCGGGCGGGAGAGGGCTCCTACGAGCAGTACTTC. It codes for CASSLDFRAGEGSYEQYF.

The chain's CDR3 is CASSASLIQGPRTDTQYF. The CDR3, as DNA: TGTGCCAGCAGCGCCAGCTTAATACAGGGGCCTCGCACAGATACGCAGTATTTT. This rearrangement joins TRBV9 to TRBJ2-3, with 7 nucleotides matching TRBD1. CDR1 and CDR2 (germline): SGDLS, YYNGEE. V shed 3 bases and J 1 base; nucleotides not matched to a gene: 14. The CDR3 extends over 18 amino acids.

The rearrangement uses TRBV5-8 and TRBJ2-6; D not certain. Germline CDR1 SGHTS, CDR2 YDEGEE. The V end lost 0 bases, the J end lost 4 bases, and 8 bases lay between the germline ends. The CDR3 runs to 15 residues. CDR3 DNA sequence: TGTGCCAGCAGCTTGGGTTCGGTCGGGGCCAACGTCCTGACTTTC. It encodes CASSLGSVGANVLTF.

The chain couples TRBV6-6 to TRBJ2-7; perhaps TRBD2 as D (6 bases). Germline V gene sequence: CDR1 MNHNY, CDR2 SVGAGI (reference sequence). This CDR3 has 14 residues. V lost 7 bases and J 2 bases, leaving 15 bases between the germline ends. The DNA of the CDR3 is TGTGCCAGCACCCCCGGGGGTATCACCTACGAGCAGTACTTC. Encoded protein: CASTPGGITYEQYF.

The gene calls are TRBV19 and TRBJ2-3, with D possibly being TRBD1 (7 bases). The germline V gene encodes CDR1 LNHDA and CDR2 SQIVND (reference sequence). V was pared by 4 bases and J by 4 bases, with 12 bases between. CDR3 size: 14 residues. The CDR3 sequence: CASSKAGQPDTQYF. In DNA, the CDR3 is TGTGCCAGTAGTAAGGCGGGACAGCCAGATACGCAGTATTTT.

This chain uses TRBV6-2 or TRBV6-3 with TRBJ2-3; TRBD1 is a possible D gene (6 bases). Per germline, CDR1 MNHEY and CDR2 SVGEGT. Trimming removed 6 bases at V and 0 bases at J, with 19 bases between. This CDR3 comprises 17 residues. This CDR3 is CASSRGRIYSSTDTQYF. The CDR3 region has the DNA TGTGCCAGCAGCAGGGGCCGAATCTATTCTAGCACAGATACGCAGTATTTT.

The table lists this clone with a few counts. The chain is built from TRBV7-8 and TRBJ2-5; D remains ambiguous. Germline CDR1 SGHVS, CDR2 FQNEAQ. Trimming pared 1 base from V and 3 bases from J, leaving 18 bases between. This CDR3 has 17 amino acids. DNA of the CDR3: TGTGCCAGCAGCTTAGTTAGGCCGGGTAGGAGCAAAGAGACCCAGTACTTC. It codes for CASSLVRPGRSKETQYF.

This clone is a singleton in its sample. This rearrangement joins TRBV28 to TRBJ2-4; a weak D match, TRBD2 (5 bases). V dropped 3 bases and J dropped 0 bases, with 12 bases sitting between them. This CDR3 has 16 residues. Germline V gives CDR1 MDHEN, CDR2 SYDVKM. Here the CDR3 reads CASSLVEGRAKNIQYF. The CDR3 DNA reads as TGTGCCAGCAGTTTGGTAGAGGGAAGAGCCAAAAACATTCAGTACTTC.

The chain recombines TRBV6-1 with TRBJ2-1; 8 bases are shared with TRBD1. Trimming at V came to 1 base and at J to 0 bases, leaving 14 bases not matched to a gene. From germline, CDR1 is MNHNS and CDR2 SASEGT. The length of the CDR3 is 20 residues. The CDR3 DNA sequence: TGTGCCAGCAGTGAAGGGACAGGGAATTCAGCGGTCCTCTCCTACAATGAGCAGTTCTTC. It specifies CASSEGTGNSAVLSYNEQFF.

On this clone: Other DNA sequences in the sample encode the same CDR3. The chain recombines TRBV5-1 with TRBJ1-1; D may be TRBD1 (5 bases). V was shortened by 1 base and J by 7 bases, with 11 bases between the two germline ends. Per germline, CDR1 SGHRS and CDR2 YFSETQ. This CDR3 is 13 amino acids long. The DNA of the CDR3 is TGCGCCAGCAGCTTGACGCAGGGCAGTGAAGCTTTCTTT. It is translated as CASSLTQGSEAFF. The complete variable domain, with remaining parts taken from reference TRBV5-1 and TRBJ1-1, reads KAGVTQTPRYLIKTRGQQVTLSCSPISGHRSVSWYQQTPGQGLQFLFEYFSETQRNKGNFPGRFSGRQFSNSRSEMNVSTLELGDSALYLCASSLTQGSEAFFGQGTRLTVV.

The chain employs TRBV3-1 (or the pseudogene TRBV3-2) and TRBJ1-4, with D unresolved. V dropped 6 bases and J dropped 5 bases, with 10 bases sitting between them. The CDR3 is 13 residues long. Germline V gene lookup returns CDR1 LGHDT and CDR2 YNNKEL (reference sequence). CDR3 region: CASSFGENEKLFF. CDR3 DNA sequence: TGTGCCAGCAGTTTCGGGGAAAATGAAAAACTGTTTTTT.

This clone has just a few counts. V usage is TRBV24-1 and J usage is TRBJ2-7; D is ambiguous. In germline, CDR1 is KGHDR, CDR2 SFDVKD. V gave up 3 bases and J gave up 3 bases, with 5 bases separating them. The CDR3 is 12 residues long. The CDR3 is CATSDPSYEQYF. The CDR3 DNA reads TGTGCCACCAGTGATCCTAGCTACGAGCAGTACTTC.

The rearrangement uses TRBV11-2 and TRBJ2-7, with 14 nucleotides matching TRBD2. Trimming at V came to 6 bases and at J to 4 bases, leaving 8 bases not matched to a gene. Germline assignment: CDR1 SGHAT and CDR2 FQNNGV. CDR3 size: 16 residues. CDR3 in DNA: TGTGCCAGCAGAAAAGGACTAGCGGGAGGTCGGTACGAGCAGTACTTC. Translated, it gives CASRKGLAGGRYEQYF. The full variable domain, in which reference TRBV11-2 and TRBJ2-7 provide the parts outside the CDR3, is EAGVAQSPRYKIIEKRQSVAFWCNPISGHATLYWYQQILGQGPKLLIQFQNNGVVDDSQLPKDRFSAERLKGVDSTLKIQPAKLEDSAVYLCASRKGLAGGRYEQYFGPGTRLTVT.

The chain recombines TRBV11-3 with TRBJ2-1; a possible D gene is TRBD1 (5 bases). The ends were cut back, 1 base at V and 5 bases at J, with 6 bases in the middle. CDR1 and CDR2 (germline): SGHNT, YENEEA. The CDR3 spans 13 residues. The CDR3 here is CASSLGQNNEQFF. CDR3 nucleotides: TGTGCCAGCAGCTTAGGACAGAACAATGAGCAGTTCTTC.

DNA for the CDR3: TGTGCCAGTAGTATAGGGTTAAACACCGGGGAGCTGTTTTTT. Protein product: CASSIGLNTGELFF. V is TRBV19 and J is TRBJ2-2, with no clear D. The V end was cut by 1 base, the J end by 2 bases, with 5 bases between. The germline CDR1 and CDR2 sequences are LNHDA and SQIVND (reference sequence). This CDR3 comprises 14 residues.

The rearrangement links TRBV5-1 to TRBJ2-2; TRBD2 matches 8 bases. The germline gives CDR1 SGHRS, CDR2 YFSETQ. CDR3 length: 16 amino acids. J gave up 0 bases and V 4 bases, and 5 bases lay outside the gene matches. The chain's CDR3 is CASSVTSAANTGELFF. The CDR3, as DNA: TGCGCCAGCAGCGTGACTAGCGCCGCGAACACCGGGGAGCTGTTTTTT.

This clone appeared a few times. V is TRBV4-1 and J is TRBJ1-6, with D hard to call. Trimming shortened V by 7 bases and J by 0 bases, and 10 bases separated the two germline ends. Looked up from germline, CDR1 is MGHRA and CDR2 is YSYEKL. The CDR3 loop spans 15 amino acids. DNA for the CDR3: TGCGCCAGCAATGGGGAGAGCTCCTATAATTCACCCCTCCACTTT. Residues: CASNGESSYNSPLHF.

This chain links TRBV5-1 with TRBJ1-3; D gene uncertain. The CDR3 runs to 14 residues. Germline loops: CDR1 SGHRS, CDR2 YFSETQ. V was shortened by 0 bases and J by 4 bases, with 8 bases between the two germline ends. Written as DNA, the CDR3 is TGCGCCAGCAGCTTGGGAAGTAAAGGAAACACCATATATTTT. Protein: CASSLGSKGNTIYF.

The CDR3 DNA is TGTGCCAGCAGCTTATCCGGGACTAGCGGGAGTTTCTACGAGCAGTACTTC. This sequence encodes CASSLSGTSGSFYEQYF. The rearrangement uses TRBV9 and TRBJ2-7; 14 bases agree with TRBD2. The CDR3 length is 17 residues. Unmatched junction bases numbered 9, after V lost 4 bases and J lost 3 bases. CDR1 SGDLS and CDR2 YYNGEE come from the germline V gene.

The chain joins TRBV27 to TRBJ2-1; TRBD1 matches 8 bases. The V and J ends lost 5 bases and 7 bases, in that order; junction bases with no gene match: 7. Per the germline V gene, CDR1 is MNHEY and CDR2 is SMNVEV (reference sequence). This CDR3 is 14 amino acids long. As DNA, the CDR3 is TGTGCCAGCAGTGTAGACAGGGGACGGAATGAGCAGTTCTTC. This codes for CASSVDRGRNEQFF.

The gene calls are TRBV3-1 (or the pseudogene TRBV3-2) and TRBJ1-1; 7 positions agree with TRBD1. This CDR3 contains 15 residues. The J segment lost 6 bases and the V segment lost 1 base, leaving 8 bases of the junction unmatched. In germline, CDR1 is LGHDT, CDR2 YNNKEL (reference sequence). For the CDR3, the DNA is TGTGCCAGCAGCCAAGGGGCCCAGACAGGGCCTGAAGCTTTCTTT. Translated: CASSQGAQTGPEAFF.

The V and J genes are TRBV28 and TRBJ2-5; D not certain. Germline CDR1 MDHEN, CDR2 SYDVKM. This CDR3 comprises 16 residues. V was shortened by 1 base and J by 3 bases, with 15 bases between the two germline ends. CDR3 sequence (DNA): TGTGCCAGCAGTTTATTCATGATCGGTGGGGAAGAGACCCAGTACTTC. Protein sequence: CASSLFMIGGEETQYF.

The V call is TRBV29-1, the J call TRBJ1-5; D unresolved. CDR3 size: 13 residues. Trimming took 4 bases from V and 1 from J, leaving 8 bases between them. In germline, CDR1 is SQVTM, CDR2 ANQGSEA. CDR3 residues: CSVAQGSNQPQHF. CDR3 sequence (DNA): TGCAGCGTTGCTCAAGGCAGCAATCAGCCCCAGCATTTT.

The chain links TRBV27 to TRBJ2-3, with D unclear. Germline V gene sequence: CDR1 MNHEY, CDR2 SMNVEV (reference sequence). Trimming cost V 6 bases and J 6 bases, with 10 bases left between them. The CDR3 length is 12 residues. The CDR3 sequence is CASRGLGDTQYF. CDR3 DNA sequence: TGTGCCAGCAGGGGCCTAGGTGATACGCAGTATTTT.

V usage is TRBV5-1 and J usage is TRBJ2-2; a possible D gene is TRBD2 (5 bases). This CDR3 is built from 14 residues. The germline CDR1 and CDR2 sequences are SGHRS and YFSETQ. Trimming left V 3 bases short and J 1 base short, with 7 bases between. The CDR3 loop reads CASSYRENTGELFF. DNA for the CDR3: TGCGCCAGCAGCTACCGGGAGAACACCGGGGAGCTGTTTTTT. Drawing the rest from reference TRBV5-1 and TRBJ2-2, the complete variable domain is KAGVTQTPRYLIKTRGQQVTLSCSPISGHRSVSWYQQTPGQGLQFLFEYFSETQRNKGNFPGRFSGRQFSNSRSEMNVSTLELGDSALYLCASSYRENTGELFFGEGSRLTVL.

The CDR3 loop is CASSLGKTYEQYF. The CDR3 nucleotides read TGTGCCAGCAGCTTAGGCAAAACCTACGAGCAGTACTTC. The V gene is TRBV5-4, the J gene TRBJ2-7; D gene uncertain. Trimming took off 2 bases at V and 2 bases at J, with 8 bases between the two ends. The V gene's germline CDR1 is SGHNT and CDR2 YYREEE (reference sequence). The CDR3 length is 13 residues.

The V and J genes are TRBV27 and TRBJ1-1, with D possibly being TRBD1 (6 bases). The V gene's germline CDR1 is MNHEY and CDR2 SMNVEV (reference sequence). V was clipped by 5 bases and J by 0 bases, with 13 bases between them. The CDR3 spans 15 residues. This CDR3 is CASSINRVMNTEAFF. The CDR3 region has the DNA TGTGCCAGCAGTATTAACAGGGTTATGAACACTGAAGCTTTCTTT.